Each of the 7 T cell receptor beta chains below was sequenced from the same sample in a study of cytomegalovirus exposure and HLA in healthy donors. Generated by immunoSEQ multiplex PCR, the TCRdb table keeps only in-frame clones and is missing some. The table records more than 300,000 clones, roughly 88% of them present only once. Sequenced material: PBMCs. These receptors all come from a woman between 18 and 29 years old in good health and CMV-seronegative.

The chain combines TRBV18 with TRBJ2-3; D uncertain. Germline V CDR1 and CDR2: KGHSH, LQKENI. This CDR3 spans 15 amino acids. Trimming shortened V by 2 bases and J by 1 base, and 10 bases separated the two germline ends. In nucleotides, the CDR3 is TGTGCCAGCTCACCAGCTCGTGCGGGCACAGATACGCAGTATTTT. Encoded protein: CASSPARAGTDTQYF.

Concerning this clone itself: The same CDR3 is also encoded by other DNA sequences in this sample. The rearrangement uses TRBV18 and TRBJ1-2; TRBD1 matches at 12 bases. The J segment lost 8 bases and the V segment lost 3 bases, leaving 4 bases of the junction unmatched. Germline V gene data show CDR1 as KGHSH and CDR2 as LQKENI. The CDR3 extends over 14 amino acids. The chain's CDR3 is CASSPGQGAEGYTF. CDR3 coding DNA: TGTGCCAGCTCACCGGGACAGGGGGCCGAAGGCTACACCTTC.

This clone was found once. The chain uses TRBV5-6 and TRBJ2-7; D might be TRBD1 (6 bases). Trimming left V 3 bases short and J 3 bases short, with 16 bases between. Germline CDR1 and CDR2: SGHDT and YYEEEE. The CDR3 contains 15 residues. DNA for the CDR3: TGTGCCAGCAGCTCCTGGACAGCTAAGGGCTACGAGCAGTACTTC. This sequence encodes CASSSWTAKGYEQYF.

This chain uses TRBV7-6 with TRBJ2-7; 9 positions agree with TRBD2. CDR1 is SGHVS, CDR2 FNYEAQ, per germline. The trim removed 0 bases at V and 3 bases at J, leaving 21 bases unmatched. The CDR3 loop spans 21 amino acids. The CDR3 nucleotides are TGTGCCAGCAGCTTAGCGGGGCCTCTAGCGGGGACCGACCCCTTCCACTACGAGCAGTACTTC. As protein: CASSLAGPLAGTDPFHYEQYF.

V is TRBV11-3 and J is TRBJ2-1; weak D call: TRBD2 (6 bases). The V end lost 0 bases, the J end lost 5 bases, and 20 bases lay between the germline ends. This CDR3 is built from 18 residues. Germline-derived CDR1 and CDR2 are SGHNT and YENEEA. The CDR3: CASSLEAGRADINNEQFF. The CDR3, as DNA: TGTGCCAGCAGCTTAGAAGCGGGCCGCGCCGACATAAACAATGAGCAGTTCTTC.

This chain joins TRBV4-3 and TRBJ2-1, with 9 bases identical to TRBD2. CDR3 size: 16 residues. Germline V lookup: CDR1 LGHNA, CDR2 YSLEER. The J segment lost 4 bases and the V segment lost 0 bases, leaving 4 bases of the junction unmatched. CDR3 bases: TGCGCCAGCAGCCAAGAACCAGCGGGAGGATACAATGAGCAGTTCTTC. Translation gives CASSQEPAGGYNEQFF.

The gene calls are TRBV7-3 and TRBJ2-1, with a weak D call TRBD2 (5 bases). This CDR3 spans 14 amino acids. With 2 bases removed from V and 5 bases from J, the gap between germline ends came to 10 bases. Germline V gene sequence: CDR1 SGHTA, CDR2 FQGTGA. The CDR3 bases are TGTGCCAGCAGCTTAGTGGGAGCCAACAATGAGCAGTTCTTC. This gives the protein CASSLVGANNEQFF.